The T cell receptor beta chain under discussion was sequenced for a study of OX40 agonist ivuxolimab in advanced cancers. CDR3 length equals 15 residues. The V and J ends lost 7 bases and 5 bases respectively, with 15 bases between them. Germline lookup yields CDR1 MGHDK and CDR2 SYGVNS. Libraries were prepared by immunoSEQ multiplex PCR; TCRdb keeps only in-frame clonotypes and omits some of them. This repertoire shows 35,000 to 40,000 clones, roughly nine tenths found once; its top ten account for around 40%. If patients had autoimmune disease history or systemic immunosuppression, they were excluded. Findings and limits, study-wide: There were, on average, more expanded clones in CD8+ T cells than in CD4+. Determination of antigen specificity was not performed for the expanded peripheral T cells.

Worth noting for this clone: The antigen is not known.

V and J are TRBV25-1 and TRBJ1-6; no clear D gene. This sample comprised CD4+ or CD8+ T cells sorted from blood, obtained in a trial of the OX40 agonist ivuxolimab. The TCR originated in an adult with an advanced solid tumor such as melanoma, head and neck, liver or kidney cancer. CDR3 sequence reads: CASTLGVWDNSPLHF. The CDR3 region has the DNA TGTGCCAGCACTCTCGGCGTTTGGGATAATTCACCCCTCCACTTT.